This TCR beta chain was identified in a study of blood T cells in healthy people across ages. Study-wide background: When template switching was applied, about one barcoded beta molecule was captured per two T cells. Study-level results: Naive T cell percentage showed a strong correlation with TCR beta diversity.

Trimming removed 4 bases from V and 2 bases from J, with 12 bases in between. Germline values: CDR1 WSHSY, CDR2 SAAADI. The CDR3 is 14 residues long. Comment on this clonotype: Its antigen is as yet unknown.

Primed by a sample-barcoded 5' primer and a J-beta primer mix, a second PCR proceeded for about 7 to 11 cycles. TCRdb analysed the 5' RACE reads with MiXCR anew, one entry per CDR3 protein. Altogether around 1.5 million distinct CDR3 sequences are present, 34% being singletons, with the ten largest covering 10% to 12%. The study drew donors from healthy Caucasian individuals in Russia aged about 6 to 90. This chain links TRBV10-2 with TRBJ2-7; no clear D. The sequence was obtained from a woman aged 30 to 39 in good health. The sequenced sample was blood. Here the CDR3 reads CASSATLNPYEQYF. CDR3 nucleotides: TGCGCCAGCAGTGCGACCCTGAACCCCTACGAGCAGTACTTC.